The present TCR beta chain was sequenced within a study of graft-versus-host responses after intestinal transplantation. Across the study: Induction using anti-thymocyte globulin, followed by tacrolimus and steroids for two to three years, was given to all recipients.

Generated by immunoSEQ multiplex PCR, the TCRdb table keeps only in-frame clones and is missing some. The sample consists of some 87,000 clones, over 85% of them appearing once. V lost 2 bases and J lost 5; bases outside the gene matches: 6. The CDR3 is made up of 15 amino acids. Germline V gene lookup returns CDR1 KGHSH and CDR2 LQKENI. Comments on this clone: Its antigen is unknown.

This specimen was unstimulated CD4+ T cells sorted from spleen or lymph node cells, taken before intestinal transplant. V gene TRBV18 combines with J gene TRBJ2-3; the match to TRBD2 covers 8 bases. The TCR comes from a human donor who received an intestinal transplant. The CDR3 is CASSPAGGEKDTQYF. The CDR3 DNA is TGTGCCAGCTCACCAGCCGGGGGGGAGAAAGATACGCAGTATTTT.